The 23 T cell receptor beta chains below were found in one sample sequenced in a study of control samples from healthy donors and cancer patients. Sequenced by immunoSEQ multiplex PCR; TCRdb stores in-frame clones only, minus some. The sample contains approximately 49,000 clones, 80% to 90% of which appear only once. Sequenced: PBMCs. The origin of the receptors is a woman aged 50 to 65 with lung cancer.

This clone is a singleton in its sample. The chain uses TRBV14 and TRBJ1-2; D not certain. CDR3 length equals 14 residues. V was pared by 1 base and J by 1 base, with 7 bases between. From germline, CDR1 is SGHDN and CDR2 FVKESK. The CDR3 spells CASSQGLLNYGYTF. Written as DNA, the CDR3 is TGTGCCAGCAGCCAAGGCCTTCTTAACTATGGCTACACCTTC.

The chain recombines TRBV29-1 with TRBJ2-2; the match to TRBD1 covers 9 bases. Germline V gene sequence: CDR1 SQVTM, CDR2 ANQGSEA. V shed 2 bases and J 5 bases; nucleotides not matched to a gene: 6. There are 15 residues in the CDR3. The CDR3 coding sequence is TGCAGCGTTGAACCTCGGGACAGGGAAACCGGGGAGCTGTTTTTT. Residues: CSVEPRDRETGELFF.

This clone occurred a few times. The chain recombines TRBV5-1 with TRBJ1-2; D is uncertain. Germline CDR1 is SGHRS and CDR2 is YFSETQ. The V and J ends lost 1 base and 1 base respectively, with 5 bases between them. This CDR3 is 13 amino acids long. The CDR3 protein is CASSLWVNYGYTF. The DNA of the CDR3 is TGCGCCAGCAGCTTGTGGGTTAACTATGGCTACACCTTC.

The chain is built from TRBV4-2 and TRBJ2-7, with 9 bases that match TRBD2. Germline CDR1 reads LGHNA; CDR2 reads YNFKEQ. V dropped 1 base and J dropped 1; count of bases not matched to a gene: 11. This CDR3 comprises 18 residues. The CDR3 loop is CASSQGLVAGVSSYEQYF. In DNA, the CDR3 is TGTGCCAGCAGCCAAGGTTTGGTAGCGGGGGTATCTTCCTACGAGCAGTACTTC.

The CDR3 protein is CASSMRDRPSYEQYF. The CDR3 nucleotides are TGTGCCAGTAGTATGAGGGACAGGCCTTCCTACGAGCAGTACTTC. The genes are TRBV19 and TRBJ2-7; 8 nucleotides line up with TRBD1. Germline values: CDR1 LNHDA, CDR2 SQIVND (reference sequence). The CDR3 spans 15 residues. J gave up 1 base and V 3 bases, and 5 bases lay outside the gene matches.

The chain joins TRBV5-1 to TRBJ2-7; D ambiguous. Germline CDR1 SGHRS, CDR2 YFSETQ. Deletions cut 4 bases from V and 2 bases from J, with 13 bases between. This CDR3 is built from 14 residues. CDR3 in DNA: TGCGCCAGCAGCGAACCTGGACGGCCCTACGAGCAGTACTTC. The encoded protein is CASSEPGRPYEQYF.

By proportion, this clone is medium-sized (0.01 to 0.1%). The V gene is TRBV7-2, the J gene TRBJ1-2; no clear D gene. From germline, CDR1 is SGHTA and CDR2 FQGNSA. Trimming removed 1 base at V and 5 bases at J, with 14 bases between. The CDR3 is made up of 15 amino acids. CDR3 in amino acids: CASSLVGGFGYGYTF. The CDR3 DNA follows: TGTGCCAGCAGCTTAGTCGGAGGATTTGGGTATGGCTACACCTTC.

V is TRBV5-4 and J is TRBJ2-3; 10 bases agree with TRBD2. The CDR3 consists of 17 residues. Losses at the gene ends were 4 bases for V and 4 bases for J; bases not matched to a gene: 12. Per germline, CDR1 SGHNT and CDR2 YYREEE (reference sequence). CDR3 sequence: CASSPLPLAGDADTQYF. For the CDR3, the DNA is TGTGCCAGCAGCCCCCTGCCCCTAGCGGGGGACGCAGATACGCAGTATTTT.

The genes are TRBV20-1 and TRBJ1-1, with D unresolved. This CDR3 spans 13 amino acids. Trimming pared 3 bases from V and 10 bases from J, leaving 18 bases between. Germline CDR1 reads DFQATT; CDR2 reads SNEGSKA (reference sequence). The CDR3 DNA is TGCAGTGCTAGTTTAGGTCCGGCGGCGGGAGCTTTCTTT. The encoded protein is CSASLGPAAGAFF.

The genes are TRBV24-1 and TRBJ2-5; 9 nucleotides agree with TRBD1. With V trimmed by 4 bases and J by 7 bases, 9 bases remained unmatched. The germline CDR1 and CDR2 sequences are KGHDR and SFDVKD. The CDR3 runs to 15 residues. CDR3 in amino acids: CATSDPGTGIGTQYF. The CDR3 nucleotides read TGTGCCACCAGTGACCCCGGGACAGGGATCGGGACCCAGTACTTC.

This clone was counted once. V is TRBV11-2 and J is TRBJ2-5, with TRBD2 identical over 8 bases. The V segment lost 2 bases and the J segment 5 bases; nucleotides outside the gene matches: 7. In germline, CDR1 is SGHAT, CDR2 FQNNGV. This CDR3 has 15 amino acids. CDR3 DNA: TGTGCCAGCAGCTTACTCGGGGGGGCTCGGGAGACCCAGTACTTC. This sequence encodes CASSLLGGARETQYF.

The rearrangement links TRBV19 to TRBJ1-3; TRBD1 matches at 8 bases. The germline V gene has CDR1 LNHDA and CDR2 SQIVND (reference sequence). The V and J ends lost 4 bases and 4 bases, in that order; junction bases with no gene match: 6. The CDR3 covers 15 residues. In DNA, the CDR3 is TGTGCCAGTAGTAACGGACAGGGCTACGGAAACACCATATATTTT. It is translated as CASSNGQGYGNTIYF.

The chain links TRBV5-6 to TRBJ2-7; D gene ambiguous. With 2 bases removed from V and 3 bases from J, the gap between germline ends came to 6 bases. CDR3 size: 12 residues. Germline V gene data show CDR1 as SGHDT and CDR2 as YYEEEE. The CDR3 DNA reads as TGTGCCAGCAGCTTAGTAGGCTACGAGCAGTACTTC. This codes for CASSLVGYEQYF.

The CDR3 is CASSLGGTVIYNEQFF. CDR3 coding DNA: TGTGCCAGCAGCTTAGGTGGGACAGTAATCTACAATGAGCAGTTCTTC. The rearrangement joins TRBV11-3 to TRBJ2-1; 7 bases fit TRBD1. Germline CDR1 SGHNT, CDR2 YENEEA. The trim removed 1 base at V and 3 bases at J, leaving 6 bases unmatched. This CDR3 is built from 16 residues.

This clone is large within its sample. The gene calls are TRBV6-2 or TRBV6-3 and TRBJ2-3; D is uncertain. V was trimmed by 4 bases and J by 2 bases, leaving 10 bases between them. There are 14 residues in the CDR3. Germline values: CDR1 MNHEY, CDR2 SVGEGT. DNA of the CDR3: TGTGCCAGCAGTTTTTCGGAACCCACAGATACGCAGTATTTT. It codes for CASSFSEPTDTQYF.

V gene TRBV29-1 combines with J gene TRBJ2-7; 7 bases line up with TRBD1. The V segment lost 2 bases and the J segment 7 bases; nucleotides outside the gene matches: 8. Germline loops: CDR1 SQVTM, CDR2 ANQGSEA. The CDR3 covers 13 residues. The CDR3 here is CSVENRTGREQYF. The CDR3 DNA reads TGCAGCGTTGAAAATCGGACAGGTCGAGAGCAGTACTTC.

The V gene is TRBV19, the J gene TRBJ1-1; D is unresolved. Germline V CDR1 and CDR2: LNHDA, SQIVND (reference sequence). This CDR3 region has 13 residues. With 4 bases removed from V and 8 bases from J, the gap between germline ends came to 14 bases. The CDR3 DNA is TGTGCCAGTAGTACAACGATCAGCTCAGAAGCTTTCTTT. This codes for CASSTTISSEAFF.

V usage is TRBV5-6 and J usage is TRBJ1-1; unclear D gene. V lost 0 bases and J 2 bases, leaving 5 bases between the germline ends. CDR1 and CDR2 (germline): SGHDT, YYEEEE. This CDR3 is built from 13 residues. In nucleotides, the CDR3 is TGTGCCAGCAGCTTGGGGGATAACACTGAAGCTTTCTTT. Amino acid sequence: CASSLGDNTEAFF.

This rearrangement joins TRBV12-3 or TRBV12-4 to TRBJ1-5, with D unresolved. The CDR3 is made up of 13 amino acids. Trimming cost V 7 bases and J 7 bases, with 14 bases left between them. For the CDR3, the DNA is TGTGCCAGCAACTCCGGGAGAGGGCAGCCCCAGCATTTT. It codes for CASNSGRGQPQHF.

This chain links TRBV6-5 with TRBJ2-3, with D perhaps TRBD1 (7 bases). The CDR3 runs 15 residues. V lost 1 base to trimming and J lost 6 bases, with 14 bases between them. Germline lookup yields CDR1 MNHEY and CDR2 SVGAGI. The CDR3 coding sequence is TGTGCCAGCAGTTACTTTCCAGGGGGGCTTGATACGCAGTATTTT. Translation gives CASSYFPGGLDTQYF.

In DNA, the CDR3 is TGCAGCGTTGAACCTCAGGGCAGTACTAATGGCTACACCTTC. This codes for CSVEPQGSTNGYTF. The V and J genes are TRBV29-1 and TRBJ1-2, with D perhaps matching TRBD1 (5 bases). With 2 bases removed from V and 6 bases from J, the gap between germline ends came to 16 bases. Germline CDR1 SQVTM, CDR2 ANQGSEA. This CDR3 is 14 amino acids long.

The chain has TRBV28 and TRBJ2-2; D remains ambiguous. Trimming took 1 base from V and 5 from J, leaving 23 bases between them. Per the germline V gene, CDR1 is MDHEN and CDR2 is SYDVKM. The CDR3 covers 19 residues. The DNA for the CDR3 is TGTGCCAGCAGTTTATTAAGTTCAGGCCCCACCGATCTGACCGGGGAGCTGTTTTTT. Translated: CASSLLSSGPTDLTGELFF.

V is TRBV24-1 and J is TRBJ1-2; D is unclear. V was pared by 7 bases and J by 3 bases, with 11 bases between. Germline V gene data show CDR1 as KGHDR and CDR2 as SFDVKD. The CDR3 is 13 amino acids. The CDR3 DNA reads TGTGCCACCAGGGACCAGGAATACTATGGCTACACCTTC. Protein sequence: CATRDQEYYGYTF.